This T cell receptor (beta chain) was captured by sequencing in a study of blood T cell repertoires in COVID-19. Study information: Nucleic acid was either cDNA or gDNA, and it came from T cells, B-cell-depleted T cells, or PBMCs.

Original data processing: Estimation of nucleated cell counts relied on the amplification of reference gene primers. Some clones are missing from TCRdb's copy, which holds only in-frame ones; the method was immunoSEQ multiplex PCR. V and J calls and clone size come straight from that table; D and trimming were deduced from the DNA. This sample has 250,000 to 350,000 clones; about nine tenths occur once, and the top ten carry roughly 12%. Germline trimming cut 5 bases from V and 2 bases from J; bases unmatched to any gene: 7. The CDR3 loop spans 16 amino acids. Germline V gene data show CDR1 as SEHNR and CDR2 as FQNEAQ (reference sequence).

V is TRBV7-9 and J is TRBJ2-2; 8 bases align to TRBD2. The sequencing input was peripheral blood. The sequence was collected from a woman aged 25 to 45 with COVID-19, enrolled during active disease. For the CDR3, the DNA is TGTGCCAGCAGCCCGTCCAGCGGGAGAAACACCGGGGAGCTGTTTTTT. It encodes CASSPSSGRNTGELFF.